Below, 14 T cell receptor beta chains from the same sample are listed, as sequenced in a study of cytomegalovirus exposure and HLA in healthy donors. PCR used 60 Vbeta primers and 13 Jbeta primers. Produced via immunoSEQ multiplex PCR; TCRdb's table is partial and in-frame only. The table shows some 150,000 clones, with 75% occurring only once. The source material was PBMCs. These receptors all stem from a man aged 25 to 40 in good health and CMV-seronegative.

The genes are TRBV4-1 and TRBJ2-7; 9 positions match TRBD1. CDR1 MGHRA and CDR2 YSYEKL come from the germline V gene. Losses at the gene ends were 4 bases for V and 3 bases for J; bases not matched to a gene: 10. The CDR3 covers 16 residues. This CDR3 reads CASSPLRGDRVYEQYF. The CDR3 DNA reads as TGCGCCAGCAGCCCCCTGAGAGGGGACAGGGTCTACGAGCAGTACTTC.

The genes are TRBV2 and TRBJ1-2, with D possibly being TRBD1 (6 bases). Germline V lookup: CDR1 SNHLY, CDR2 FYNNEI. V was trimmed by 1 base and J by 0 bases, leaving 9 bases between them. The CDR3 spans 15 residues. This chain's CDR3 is CASSEVWTANYGYTF. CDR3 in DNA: TGTGCCAGCAGTGAAGTATGGACAGCTAACTATGGCTACACCTTC.

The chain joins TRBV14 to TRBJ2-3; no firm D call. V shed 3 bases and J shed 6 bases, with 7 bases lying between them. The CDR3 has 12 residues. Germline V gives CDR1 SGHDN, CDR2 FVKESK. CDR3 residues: CASSQGVDTQYF. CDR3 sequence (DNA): TGTGCCAGCAGCCAGGGCGTTGATACGCAGTATTTT.

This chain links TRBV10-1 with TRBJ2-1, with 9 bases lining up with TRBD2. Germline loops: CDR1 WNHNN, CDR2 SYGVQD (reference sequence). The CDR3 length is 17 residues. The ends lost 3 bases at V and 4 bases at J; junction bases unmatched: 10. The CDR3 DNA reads TGCGCCAGCAGTGACCGGACGGCGGGAGGGGCTTACAATGAGCAGTTCTTC. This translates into CASSDRTAGGAYNEQFF.

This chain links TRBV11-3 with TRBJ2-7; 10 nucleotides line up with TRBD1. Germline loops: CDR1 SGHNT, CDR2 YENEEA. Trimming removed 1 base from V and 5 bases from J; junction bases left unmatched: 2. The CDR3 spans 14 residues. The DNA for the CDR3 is TGTGCCAGCAGCTTAGCCGGACAGGGGGACGAGCAGTACTTC. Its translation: CASSLAGQGDEQYF.

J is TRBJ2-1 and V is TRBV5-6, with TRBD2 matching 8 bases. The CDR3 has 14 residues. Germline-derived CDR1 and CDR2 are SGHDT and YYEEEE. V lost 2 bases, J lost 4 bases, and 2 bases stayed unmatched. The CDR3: CASSLAGEYNEQFF. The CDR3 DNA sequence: TGTGCCAGCAGCTTAGCGGGGGAATACAATGAGCAGTTCTTC.

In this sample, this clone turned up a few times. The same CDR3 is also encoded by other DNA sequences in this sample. CDR3 sequence: CASSGQGRDTQYF. Written as DNA, the CDR3 is TGCGCCAGCAGCGGGCAGGGAAGGGATACGCAGTATTTT. The rearrangement joins TRBV5-1 to TRBJ2-3, with a tentative D call TRBD1 (5 bases). Germline loops: CDR1 SGHRS, CDR2 YFSETQ. V was pared by 4 bases and J by 6 bases, with 12 bases between. The CDR3 contains 13 residues.

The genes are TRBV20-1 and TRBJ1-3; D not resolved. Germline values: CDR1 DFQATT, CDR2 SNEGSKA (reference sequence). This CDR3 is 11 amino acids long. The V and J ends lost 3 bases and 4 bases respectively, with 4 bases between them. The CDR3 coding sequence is TGCAGTGCTAGTCCGGGAAACACCATATATTTT. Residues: CSASPGNTIYF.

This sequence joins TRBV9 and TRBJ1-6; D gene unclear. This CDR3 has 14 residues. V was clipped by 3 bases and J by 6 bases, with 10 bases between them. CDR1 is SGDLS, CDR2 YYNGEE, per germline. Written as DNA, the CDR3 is TGTGCCAGCAGCGCTACCGAACCTAATTCACCCCTCCACTTT. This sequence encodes CASSATEPNSPLHF.

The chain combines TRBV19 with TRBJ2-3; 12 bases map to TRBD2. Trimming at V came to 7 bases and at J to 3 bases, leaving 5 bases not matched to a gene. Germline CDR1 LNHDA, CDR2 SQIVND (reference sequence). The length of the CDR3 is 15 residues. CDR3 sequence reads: CASTPTSGGTDTQYF. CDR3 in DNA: TGTGCCAGTACCCCGACTAGCGGGGGAACAGATACGCAGTATTTT.

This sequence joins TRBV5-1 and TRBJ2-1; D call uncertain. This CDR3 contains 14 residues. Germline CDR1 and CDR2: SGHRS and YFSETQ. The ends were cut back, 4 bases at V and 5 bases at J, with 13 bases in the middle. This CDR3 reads CASSPDGSHNEQFF. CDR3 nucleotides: TGCGCCAGCAGCCCTGACGGGTCACACAATGAGCAGTTCTTC.

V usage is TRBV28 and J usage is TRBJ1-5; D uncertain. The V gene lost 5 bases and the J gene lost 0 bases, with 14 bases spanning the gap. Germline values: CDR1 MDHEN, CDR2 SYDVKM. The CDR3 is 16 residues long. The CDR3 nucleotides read TGTGCCAGCAGTGTTGGAGGGTACTATAGCAATCAGCCCCAGCATTTT. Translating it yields CASSVGGYYSNQPQHF.

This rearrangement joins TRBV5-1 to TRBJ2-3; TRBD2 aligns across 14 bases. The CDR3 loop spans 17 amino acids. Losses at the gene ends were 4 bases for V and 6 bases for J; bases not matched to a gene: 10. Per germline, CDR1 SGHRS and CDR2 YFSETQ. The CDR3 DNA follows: TGCGCCAGCAGCCCCGGGACTAGCGGGAGTATCTCGGATACGCAGTATTTT. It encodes CASSPGTSGSISDTQYF.

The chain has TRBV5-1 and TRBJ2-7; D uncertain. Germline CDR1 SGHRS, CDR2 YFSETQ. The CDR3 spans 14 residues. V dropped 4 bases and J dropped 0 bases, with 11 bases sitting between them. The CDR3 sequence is CASSLLLSSYEQYF. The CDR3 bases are TGCGCCAGCAGCCTATTACTTAGCTCCTACGAGCAGTACTTC.